This TCR beta chain was sequenced in a study of cytomegalovirus exposure and HLA in healthy donors. Study-level findings and limits: Cytomegalovirus status was reportedly diagnosed by the classifier with high sensitivity and specificity. The investigators catalogued 160 or so TCR beta chains as cytomegalovirus-associated. Most TCR sequences were seen very rarely across donors, but some public TCRs occurred in many.

Libraries were prepared by immunoSEQ multiplex PCR; TCRdb keeps only in-frame clonotypes and omits some of them. In the table there are approximately 59,000 clones, about 92% of which are singletons. As for this clone: Antigen specificity is unknown.

The donors belonged to the approximately 120-subject validation cohort, separate from the 666-subject first cohort. V was shortened by 1 base and J by 7 bases, with 15 bases between the two germline ends. CDR3 length equals 14 residues. Germline lookup yields CDR1 SGDLS and CDR2 YYNGEE. Material for sequencing was PBMCs. The receptor's source is a man aged 18-30 years in good health and CMV-seropositive. This chain connects TRBV9 to TRBJ2-7, with TRBD2 as a possible D gene (6 bases). The CDR3 is CASSVTPSAREQYF. CDR3 DNA sequence: TGTGCCAGCAGCGTAACCCCTAGCGCGAGGGAGCAGTACTTC.